This entry describes one T cell receptor (beta chain). Repertoires were generated with immunoSEQ multiplex PCR, while TCRdb's copy carries only in-frame clones and drops some. The sample records under 55,000 clones, around 92% being singletons. The entry originates in a study of T cell changes during pregnancy in multiple sclerosis. This CDR3 has 15 amino acids. Germline loops: CDR1 LGHNA, CDR2 YNFKEQ. Trimming took 0 bases from V and 0 from J, leaving 9 bases between them. Sequencing was performed on CD4+ T cells from peripheral blood mononuclear cells, taken in the third trimester of pregnancy. The sequence came from a female donor with multiple sclerosis, enrolled in a pregnancy study. The rearrangement joins TRBV4-2 to TRBJ2-7; D possibly corresponds to TRBD1 (5 bases). The CDR3, as DNA: TGTGCCAGCAGCCAAGATCGACAGCTCTCCTACGAGCAGTACTTC. Its protein is CASSQDRQLSYEQYF.